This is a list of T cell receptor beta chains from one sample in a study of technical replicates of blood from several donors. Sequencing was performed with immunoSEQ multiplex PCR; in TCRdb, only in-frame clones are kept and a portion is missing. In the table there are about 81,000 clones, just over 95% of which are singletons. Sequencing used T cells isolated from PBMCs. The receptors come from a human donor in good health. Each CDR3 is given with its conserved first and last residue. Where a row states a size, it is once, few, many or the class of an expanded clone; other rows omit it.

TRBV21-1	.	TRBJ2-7	CASLWGAGEEQYF
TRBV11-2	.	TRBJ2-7	CASSSSGVIYEQYF
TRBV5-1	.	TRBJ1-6	CASSLDVVGTGERPLHF
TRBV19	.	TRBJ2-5	CASSIESWTSGQETQYF
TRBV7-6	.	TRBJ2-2	CASSFAGLAHAAGELFF
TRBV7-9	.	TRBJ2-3	CASSLSGRHTDTQYF
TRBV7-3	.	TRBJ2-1	CASSLMGGADNEQFF
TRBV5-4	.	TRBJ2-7	CASSSDTHGEQYF
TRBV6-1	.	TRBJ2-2	CASSPGGASTGELFF
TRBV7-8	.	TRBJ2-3	CASSLAGGRARSGTDTQYF
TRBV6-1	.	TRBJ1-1	CASGTRGLMNTEAFF
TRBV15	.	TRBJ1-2	CATSRDQGHYGYTF
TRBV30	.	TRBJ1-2	CAWSPQGSGYTF
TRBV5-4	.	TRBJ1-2	CASSFAGDRGSYGYTF
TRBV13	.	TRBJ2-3	CASTPRGGATDTQYF
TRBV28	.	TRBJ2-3	CASSLATSTDTQYF
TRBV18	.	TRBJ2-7	CASSRTGGDFYEQYF
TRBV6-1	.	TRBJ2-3	CASSRAPGTDTQYF
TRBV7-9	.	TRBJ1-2	CASSSGTGRAGYTF
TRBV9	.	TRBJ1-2	CASSGVSGTGFYGYTF
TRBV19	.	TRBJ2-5	CASSIEPWETQYF
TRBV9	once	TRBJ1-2	CASSTRQGVTYGYTF
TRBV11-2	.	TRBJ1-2	CASSLVPGGGYTF
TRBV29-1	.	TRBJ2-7	CSVETGTYEQYF
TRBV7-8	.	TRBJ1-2	CASSTRGRGFGYTF
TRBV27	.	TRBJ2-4	CASSLGGLKNIQYF
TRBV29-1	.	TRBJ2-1	CSVEVSGRIYNEQFF
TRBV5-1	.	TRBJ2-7	CASSGDSYEQYF
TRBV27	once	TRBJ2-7	CASSLLQGRNEQYF
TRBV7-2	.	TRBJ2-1	CASSLEGASSYNEQFF
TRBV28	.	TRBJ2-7	CASRRAANYEQYF
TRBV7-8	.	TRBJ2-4	CASSSSAGGHKNIQYF
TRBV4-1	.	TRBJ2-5	CASKPGLAVETQYF
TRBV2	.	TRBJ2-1	CASRIQGSYNEQFF
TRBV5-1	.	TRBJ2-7	CASSLGLGKSYEQYF
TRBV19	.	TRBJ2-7	CASSPWTSGGAFGYEQYF
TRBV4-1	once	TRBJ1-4	CASSQGTGELFF
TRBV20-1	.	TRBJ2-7	CSARGQGEQYF
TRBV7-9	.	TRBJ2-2	CASSSRLAGGHGELFF